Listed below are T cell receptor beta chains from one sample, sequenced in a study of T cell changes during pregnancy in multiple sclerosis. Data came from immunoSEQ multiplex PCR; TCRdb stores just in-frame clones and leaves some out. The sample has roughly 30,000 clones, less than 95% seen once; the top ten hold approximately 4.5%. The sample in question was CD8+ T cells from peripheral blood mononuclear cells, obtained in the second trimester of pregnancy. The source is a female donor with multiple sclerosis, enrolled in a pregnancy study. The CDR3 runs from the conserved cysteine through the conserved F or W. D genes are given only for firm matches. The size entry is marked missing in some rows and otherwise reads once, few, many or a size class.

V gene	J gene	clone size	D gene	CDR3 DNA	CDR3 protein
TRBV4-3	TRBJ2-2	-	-	TGCGCCAGCAGCCACTTGGGACTGCAATACACCGGGGAGCTGTTTTTT	CASSHLGLQYTGELFF
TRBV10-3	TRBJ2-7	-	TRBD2	TGTGCCATCAGGGAGACTAGCGGCGGCTACGAGCAGTACTTC	CAIRETSGGYEQYF
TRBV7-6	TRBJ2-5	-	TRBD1	TGTGCCAGCAGCTTTAGGCAGGGGGTACTCCAAGAGACCCAGTACTTC	CASSFRQGVLQETQYF
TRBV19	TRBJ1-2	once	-	TGTGCCAGTACCCCTGGGCAGGGCATATATGGCTACACCTTC	CASTPGQGIYGYTF
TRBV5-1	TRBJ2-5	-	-	TGCGCCAGCAGCCAGCTGACAGTACAAGAGACCCAGTACTTC	CASSQLTVQETQYF
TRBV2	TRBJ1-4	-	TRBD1	TGTGCCAGTACGGGACAGGGAATCGAAAAACTGTTTTTT	CASTGQGIEKLFF
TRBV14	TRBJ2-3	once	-	TGTGCCAGCAGCCAAGGCTCAGGGTTGGCAGATACGCAGTATTTT	CASSQGSGLADTQYF
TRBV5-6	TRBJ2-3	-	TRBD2	TGTGCCAGCAGCGAACTAGCGGGAACAGATACGCAGTATTTT	CASSELAGTDTQYF
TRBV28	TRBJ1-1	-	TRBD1	TGTGCCAGCAGGTCCATCGGGACAGGGAGGAACACTGAAGCTTTCTTT	CASRSIGTGRNTEAFF
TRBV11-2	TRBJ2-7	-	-	TGTGCCAGCAGCTTAGCTAGCGATTACGAGCAGTACTTC	CASSLASDYEQYF
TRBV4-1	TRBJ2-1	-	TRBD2	TGCGCCAGCAGCCAAGACACGGGACGGGGGGGGAATGAGCAGTTCTTC	CASSQDTGRGGNEQFF
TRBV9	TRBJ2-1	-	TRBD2	TGTGCCAGCAGCGAGGAACTAGCGGGAGCCTACAATGAGCAGTTCTTC	CASSEELAGAYNEQFF
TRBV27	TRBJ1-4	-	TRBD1	TGTGCCAGCACCCGACAGGGGGCGCCCGAAAAACTGTTTTTT	CASTRQGAPEKLFF
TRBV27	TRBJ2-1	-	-	TGTGCCAGCAGTTTATCGTCAGACAATGAGCAGTTCTTC	CASSLSSDNEQFF
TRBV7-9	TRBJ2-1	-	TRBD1	TGTGCCAGCAGCTTAGGGCAGGGGGCCTACAATGAGCAGTTCTTC	CASSLGQGAYNEQFF
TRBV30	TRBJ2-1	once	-	TGTGCCTGGAGTGTACAGTTCGGGGCCTACAATGAGCAGTTCTTC	CAWSVQFGAYNEQFF